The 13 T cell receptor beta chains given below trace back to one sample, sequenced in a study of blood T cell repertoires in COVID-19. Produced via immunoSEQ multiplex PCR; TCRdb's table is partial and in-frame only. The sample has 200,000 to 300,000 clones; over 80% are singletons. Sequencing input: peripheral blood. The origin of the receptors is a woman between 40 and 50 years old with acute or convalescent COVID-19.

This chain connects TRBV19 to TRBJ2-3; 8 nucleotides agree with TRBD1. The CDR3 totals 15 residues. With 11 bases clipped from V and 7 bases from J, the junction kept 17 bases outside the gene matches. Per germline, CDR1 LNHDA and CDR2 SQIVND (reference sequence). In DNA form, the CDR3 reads TGTGCCGACGGGGGAGACAGGGGCAACGATAATACGCAGTATTTT. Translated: CADGGDRGNDNTQYF.

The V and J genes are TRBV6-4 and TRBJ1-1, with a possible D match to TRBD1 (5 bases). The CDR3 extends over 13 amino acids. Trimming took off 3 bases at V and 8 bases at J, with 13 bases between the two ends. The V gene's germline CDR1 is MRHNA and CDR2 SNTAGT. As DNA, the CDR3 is TGTGCCAGCAGTGAAGGGGCGGGAGGAGAAGCTTTCTTT. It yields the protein CASSEGAGGEAFF.

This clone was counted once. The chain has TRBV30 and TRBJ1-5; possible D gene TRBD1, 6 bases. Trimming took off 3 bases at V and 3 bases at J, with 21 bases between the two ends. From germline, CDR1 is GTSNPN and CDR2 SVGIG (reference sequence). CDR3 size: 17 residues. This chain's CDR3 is CAWSDLQGSVFNQPQHF. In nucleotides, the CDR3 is TGTGCCTGGAGCGACCTACAGGGTTCGGTGTTCAATCAGCCCCAGCATTTT. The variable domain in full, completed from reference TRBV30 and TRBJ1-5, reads SQTIHQWPATLVQPVGSPLSLECTVEGTSNPNLYWYRQAAGRGLQLLFYSVGIGQISSEVPQNLSASRPQDRQFILSSKKLLLSDSGFYLCAWSDLQGSVFNQPQHFGDGTRLSIL.

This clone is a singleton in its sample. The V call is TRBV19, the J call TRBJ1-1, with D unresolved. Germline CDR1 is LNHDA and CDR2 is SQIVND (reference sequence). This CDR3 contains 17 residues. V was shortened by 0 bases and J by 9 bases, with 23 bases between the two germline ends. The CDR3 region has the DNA TGTGCCAGTAGTATAGAGGGCTTGGGCAGTCGCAACGGGAAAGCTTTCTTT. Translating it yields CASSIEGLGSRNGKAFF.

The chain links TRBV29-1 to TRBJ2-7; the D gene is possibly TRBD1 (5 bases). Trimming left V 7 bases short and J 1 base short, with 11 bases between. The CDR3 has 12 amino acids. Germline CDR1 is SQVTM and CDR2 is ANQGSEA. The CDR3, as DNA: TGCAGCGCTACAGGTGATTCCTACGAGCAGTACGTC. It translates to CSATGDSYEQYV.

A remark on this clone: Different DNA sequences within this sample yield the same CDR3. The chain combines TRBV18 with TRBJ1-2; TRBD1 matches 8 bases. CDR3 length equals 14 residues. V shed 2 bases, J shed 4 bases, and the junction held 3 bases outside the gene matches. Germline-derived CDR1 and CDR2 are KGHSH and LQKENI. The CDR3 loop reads CASSPGTGPYGYTF. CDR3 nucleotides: TGTGCCAGCTCACCAGGGACAGGACCCTATGGCTACACCTTC.

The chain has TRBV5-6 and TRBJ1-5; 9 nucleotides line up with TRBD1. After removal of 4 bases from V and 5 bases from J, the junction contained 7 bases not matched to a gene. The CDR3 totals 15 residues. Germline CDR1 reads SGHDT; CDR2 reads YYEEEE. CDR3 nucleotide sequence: TGTGCCAGCAGCCTCGGGACAGGGTGGTATCAGCCCCAGCATTTT. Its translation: CASSLGTGWYQPQHF.

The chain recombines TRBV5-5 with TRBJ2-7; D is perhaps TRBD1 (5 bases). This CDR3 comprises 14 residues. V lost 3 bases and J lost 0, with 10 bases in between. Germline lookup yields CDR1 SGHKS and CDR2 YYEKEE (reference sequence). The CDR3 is CASSWTLNSYEQYV. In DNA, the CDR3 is TGTGCCAGCAGCTGGACACTTAACTCCTACGAGCAGTACGTC.

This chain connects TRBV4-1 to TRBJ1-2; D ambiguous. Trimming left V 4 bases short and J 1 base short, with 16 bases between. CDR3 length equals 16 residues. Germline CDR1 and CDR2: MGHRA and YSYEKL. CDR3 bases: TGCGCCAGCAGCCCCCCATTACAGATCCATAACTATGGCTACACCTTC. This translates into CASSPPLQIHNYGYTF.

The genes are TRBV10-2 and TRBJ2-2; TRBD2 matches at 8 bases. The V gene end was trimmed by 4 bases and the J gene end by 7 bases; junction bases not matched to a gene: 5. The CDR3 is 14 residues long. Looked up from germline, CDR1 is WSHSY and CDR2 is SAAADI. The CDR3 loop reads CASSAGGAGGELFF. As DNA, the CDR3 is TGCGCCAGCAGTGCCGGGGGGGCTGGCGGGGAGCTGTTTTTT.

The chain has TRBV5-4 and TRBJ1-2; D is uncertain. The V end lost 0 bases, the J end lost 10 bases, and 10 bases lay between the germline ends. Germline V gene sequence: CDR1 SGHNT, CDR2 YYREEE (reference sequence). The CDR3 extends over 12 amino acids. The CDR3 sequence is CASSLDPGHYTF. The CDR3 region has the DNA TGTGCCAGCAGCTTGGACCCGGGTCACTACACCTTC.

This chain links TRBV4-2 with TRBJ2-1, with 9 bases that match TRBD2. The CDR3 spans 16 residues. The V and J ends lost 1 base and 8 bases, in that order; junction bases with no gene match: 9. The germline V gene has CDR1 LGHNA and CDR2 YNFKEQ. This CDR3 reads CASSQAMRGGPHEQFF. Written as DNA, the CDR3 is TGTGCCAGCAGCCAAGCTATGCGGGGGGGCCCCCATGAGCAGTTCTTC.

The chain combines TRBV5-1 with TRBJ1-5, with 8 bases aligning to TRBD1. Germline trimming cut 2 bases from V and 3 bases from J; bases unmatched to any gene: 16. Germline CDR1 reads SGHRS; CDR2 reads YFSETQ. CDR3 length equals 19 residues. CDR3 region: CASSFFSAGQGWSNQPQHF. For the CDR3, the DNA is TGCGCCAGCAGCTTTTTTAGCGCCGGACAGGGATGGTCCAATCAGCCCCAGCATTTT.